The text below deals with one T cell receptor (beta chain). The sample is drawn from a study of control samples from healthy donors and cancer patients. Using immunoSEQ multiplex PCR, the repertoire was profiled, and TCRdb retains in-frame clones only, with some absent. The sample shows around 230,000 clones, 85% to 95% of them seen only once. Germline V gene data show CDR1 as DFQATT and CDR2 as SNEGSKA (reference sequence). V lost 3 bases to trimming and J lost 8 bases; unmatched junction nucleotides: 18. This CDR3 spans 16 amino acids. The V and J genes are TRBV20-1 and TRBJ1-2, with 7 nucleotides matching TRBD1. Sequencing was done on a sample of blood. The clonotype was recovered from a man aged 50-59 years in good health. CDR3 coding DNA: TGCAGTGCTAGTCAACCCTACAGGGGCCCCCCAGGAGGCTACACCTTC. Translated, it gives CSASQPYRGPPGGYTF.